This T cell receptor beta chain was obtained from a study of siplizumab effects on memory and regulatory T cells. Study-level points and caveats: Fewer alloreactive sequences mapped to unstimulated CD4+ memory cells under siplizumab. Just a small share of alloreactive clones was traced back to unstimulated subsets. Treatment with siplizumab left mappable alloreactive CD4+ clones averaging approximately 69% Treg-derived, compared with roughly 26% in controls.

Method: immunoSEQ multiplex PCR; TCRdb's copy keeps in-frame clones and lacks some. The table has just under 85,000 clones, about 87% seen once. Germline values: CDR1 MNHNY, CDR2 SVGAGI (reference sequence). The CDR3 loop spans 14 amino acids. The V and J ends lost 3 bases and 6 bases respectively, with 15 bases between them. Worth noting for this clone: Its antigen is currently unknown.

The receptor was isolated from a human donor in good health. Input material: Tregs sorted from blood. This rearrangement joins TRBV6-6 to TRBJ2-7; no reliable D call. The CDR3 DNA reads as TGTGCCAGCAGTTATTTAGGGCCCGAATTCGAGCAGTACTTC. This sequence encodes CASSYLGPEFEQYF.